This T cell receptor beta chain was observed in a study of PD-1 blockade in classical Hodgkin lymphoma. Overall study findings and caveats: The authors excluded patients who started nivolumab under 1 year after ASCT. Similar baseline diversity was found in complete responders and newly diagnosed patients. TCR diversity at baseline was reported to be reduced in newly diagnosed patients relative to healthy donors.

Indicated time point: cycle 4 day 1 (C4D1), after six to seven weeks of nivolumab. Brentuximab vedotin exposure varied among the patients, all of whom had relapsed after autologous stem cell transplantation. Magnetic negative selection purified CD4+ T cells from thawed PBMCs. As to this clone: Its antigen is unknown.

Assay used: immunoSEQ multiplex PCR; TCRdb lists only in-frame clones, some missing. Here the sample spans 30,000 to 35,000 clones, around 84% being singletons. From germline, CDR1 is SGDLS and CDR2 YYNGEE. Unmatched junction bases numbered 12, after V lost 4 bases and J lost 8 bases. This CDR3 has 14 amino acids. Sample: CD4+ T cells from blood, taken before the fourth cycle of nivolumab. The chain couples TRBV9 to TRBJ2-7, with 7 bases matching TRBD1. The source is a human donor with classical Hodgkin lymphoma. The CDR3 DNA follows: TGTGCCAGCAGCTTAACAGACAGGGCGGGCAAGCAGTACTTC. Translation: CASSLTDRAGKQYF.